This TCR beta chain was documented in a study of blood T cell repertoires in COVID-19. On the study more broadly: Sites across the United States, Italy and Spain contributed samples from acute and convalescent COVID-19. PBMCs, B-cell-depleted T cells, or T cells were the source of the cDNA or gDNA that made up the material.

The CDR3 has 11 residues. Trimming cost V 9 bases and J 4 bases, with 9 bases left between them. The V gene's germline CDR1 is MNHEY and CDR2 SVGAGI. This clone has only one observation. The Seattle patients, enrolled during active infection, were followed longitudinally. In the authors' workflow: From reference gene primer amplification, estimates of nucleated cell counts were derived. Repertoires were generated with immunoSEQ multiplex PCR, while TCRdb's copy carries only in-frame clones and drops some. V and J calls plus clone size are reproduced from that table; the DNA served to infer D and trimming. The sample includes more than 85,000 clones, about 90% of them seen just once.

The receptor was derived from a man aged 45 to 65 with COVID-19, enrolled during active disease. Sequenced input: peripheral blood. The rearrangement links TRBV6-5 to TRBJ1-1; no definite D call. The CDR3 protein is CASVGSTEAFF. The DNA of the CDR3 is TGTGCCAGTGTCGGGTCCACTGAAGCTTTCTTT.